Below, 12 T cell receptor beta chains from the same sample are listed, as sequenced in a study of cytomegalovirus exposure and HLA in healthy donors. The primer mix had 60 Vbeta and 13 Jbeta primers. Libraries were prepared by immunoSEQ multiplex PCR; TCRdb keeps only in-frame clonotypes and omits some of them. The sample contains some 160,000 clones, 81% of which appear only once. The source material was PBMCs. These receptors were collected from a man in his fifties or sixties in good health and CMV-seropositive.

J is TRBJ2-1 and V is TRBV14; 7 nucleotides agree with TRBD2. V trimming: 0 bases; J trimming: 2 bases; junction bases outside the gene matches: 10. In germline, CDR1 is SGHDN, CDR2 FVKESK. The length of the CDR3 is 18 residues. CDR3 loop: CASSQERGGRGTYNEQFF. CDR3 nucleotides: TGTGCCAGCAGCCAAGAAAGAGGTGGGCGGGGGACCTACAATGAGCAGTTCTTC. Full variable domain (outside the CDR3, taken from reference TRBV14 and TRBJ2-1): EAGVTQFPSHSVIEKGQTVTLRCDPISGHDNLYWYRRVMGKEIKFLLHFVKESKQDESGMPNNRFLAERTGGTYSTLKVQPAELEDSGVYFCASSQERGGRGTYNEQFFGPGTRLTVL.

The genes are TRBV6-5 and TRBJ1-6; D uncertain. With 0 bases removed from V and 9 bases from J, the gap between germline ends came to 12 bases. Germline V gene sequence: CDR1 MNHEY, CDR2 SVGAGI. The CDR3 has 15 amino acids. CDR3 sequence (DNA): TGTGCCAGCAGTTACTCGACCAGGCGTGGTTCACCCCTCCACTTT. Translation: CASSYSTRRGSPLHF.

The V call is TRBV6-1, the J call TRBJ2-1; D is unclear. Germline V gene lookup returns CDR1 MNHNS and CDR2 SASEGT. This CDR3 has 18 residues. V lost 0 bases and J lost 0, with 15 bases in between. CDR3 DNA: TGTGCCAGCAGTGAAGCGGGTCCCCAGCGCAGCTCCTACAATGAGCAGTTCTTC. Residues: CASSEAGPQRSSYNEQFF.

The gene calls are TRBV7-2 and TRBJ2-2; D is perhaps TRBD1 (7 bases). Germline V gives CDR1 SGHTA, CDR2 FQGNSA. This CDR3 spans 17 amino acids. V was clipped by 1 base and J by 1 base, with 13 bases between them. The CDR3 sequence is CASSLEGAGWNTGELFF. The CDR3 bases are TGTGCCAGCAGCTTAGAGGGGGCGGGGTGGAACACCGGGGAGCTGTTTTTT. The entire variable domain, with the rest obtained from reference TRBV7-2 and TRBJ2-2, is as follows: GAGVSQSPSNKVTEKGKDVELRCDPISGHTALYWYRQSLGQGLEFLIYFQGNSAPDKSGLPSDRFSAERTGGSVSTLTIQRTQQEDSAVYLCASSLEGAGWNTGELFFGEGSRLTVL.

This CDR3 is CASRDGRGGSYNEQFF. The CDR3 bases are TGCGCCAGCAGAGACGGACGGGGGGGGTCCTACAATGAGCAGTTCTTC. This chain uses TRBV5-1 with TRBJ2-1; 8 bases are shared with TRBD2. V was pared by 5 bases and J by 1 base, with 8 bases of the junction left unmatched. Germline CDR1 is SGHRS and CDR2 is YFSETQ. There are 16 residues in the CDR3.

This chain joins TRBV9 and TRBJ2-6; D is possibly TRBD2 (5 bases). This CDR3 contains 17 residues. From germline, CDR1 is SGDLS and CDR2 YYNGEE. The V gene lost 5 bases and the J gene lost 2 bases, with 17 bases spanning the gap. CDR3 coding DNA: TGTGCCAGCAGTCAGGACTTTCTTCGGACTGGGGCCAACGTCCTGACTTTC. It specifies CASSQDFLRTGANVLTF.

V gene TRBV2 combines with J gene TRBJ2-1; 12 bases are a match to TRBD2. The J segment lost 8 bases and the V segment lost 8 bases, leaving 7 bases of the junction unmatched. CDR3 size: 14 residues. From germline, CDR1 is SNHLY and CDR2 FYNNEI. CDR3 in DNA: TGTGCCAGCGAGCTAGCGGGAGGGCCCGATGAGCAGTTCTTC. Residues: CASELAGGPDEQFF. The full variable domain, in which reference TRBV2 and TRBJ2-1 provide the parts outside the CDR3, is EPEVTQTPSHQVTQMGQEVILRCVPISNHLYFYWYRQILGQKVEFLVSFYNNEISEKSEIFDDQFSVERPDGSNFTLKIRSTKLEDSAMYFCASELAGGPDEQFFGPGTRLTVL.

As concerns this clone: Other DNA sequences in this sample translate to the same CDR3. The J gene is TRBJ1-2, the V gene TRBV5-1; 7 positions match TRBD1. The CDR3 is 14 residues long. The germline V gene has CDR1 SGHRS and CDR2 YFSETQ. V shed 5 bases and J 4 bases; nucleotides not matched to a gene: 8. CDR3 coding DNA: TGCGCCAGCAGAAATGGGACAGTTACCTATGGCTACACCTTC. This translates into CASRNGTVTYGYTF.

The chain employs TRBV7-3 and TRBJ2-7, with 9 positions matching TRBD1. J was trimmed by 3 bases and V by 2 bases; bases with no gene match: 2. Germline V lookup: CDR1 SGHTA, CDR2 FQGTGA. The CDR3 contains 14 residues. CDR3 loop: CASSLGTGNYEQYF. In nucleotides, the CDR3 is TGTGCCAGCAGCTTAGGGACAGGGAACTACGAGCAGTACTTC.

The rearrangement uses TRBV6-1 and TRBJ2-2, with D unresolved. This CDR3 is 13 amino acids long. Deletions cut 3 bases from V and 8 bases from J, with 10 bases between. Looked up from germline, CDR1 is MNHNS and CDR2 is SASEGT. CDR3 coding DNA: TGTGCCAGCAGTGACGTGCTATCTGGGGAGCTGTTTTTT. As protein: CASSDVLSGELFF.

The rearrangement links TRBV11-2 to TRBJ1-5, with 8 bases that match TRBD1. The junction had 2 bases not matched to a gene; V was cut back by 0 bases and J by 4 bases. The CDR3 totals 15 residues. CDR1 SGHAT and CDR2 FQNNGV come from the germline V gene. The CDR3 DNA reads TGTGCCAGCAGCTTAGAGGGACAGGTTAATCAGCCCCAGCATTTT. Its translation: CASSLEGQVNQPQHF.

V and J are TRBV14 and TRBJ1-6; 8 bases line up with TRBD1. The CDR3 extends over 14 amino acids. V lost 4 bases, J lost 6 bases, and 2 bases stayed unmatched. Germline V lookup: CDR1 SGHDN, CDR2 FVKESK. In DNA form, the CDR3 reads TGTGCCAGCAGCCCCGGACAGGGTAATTCACCCCTCCACTTT. The encoded protein is CASSPGQGNSPLHF.